The 14 T cell receptor beta chains in this list originate from one sample, sequenced in a study of CD8+CD57+ T cells in acquired aplastic anemia (dated by TCRdb to the late 2010s). For sequencing, an Illumina HiSeq 2000 was employed. Genomic DNA was used as template for profiling of TCR beta VDJ combinations and CDR3 sequences. Clones were called with MiXCR by TCRdb after fastp trimmed the public reads at Q25, and only in-frame beta chains were retained. Duplicate CDR3 protein sequences are folded into a single record with the most common DNA and genes. This sample comprises about 220,000 distinct CDR3 sequences, about 37% of them detected only once. The top ten clones comprise 0.95% to 1.2% of the sample. The sample consisted of sorted CD4+, CD8+, or CD8+CD57+ T cells (not recorded which) from PBMCs. The receptors stem from a human donor in good health, serving as a control.

This clonotype was recorded at least ten times. The gene calls are TRBV6-1 and TRBJ1-2; D remains unclear. Between the trimmed V and J ends, which lost 6 bases and 4 bases, there was a span of 18 bases. The CDR3 length is 15 residues. Per the germline V gene, CDR1 is MNHNS and CDR2 is SASEGT. The CDR3 region is CASRSVGGNGYGYTF. The CDR3 DNA sequence: TGTGCCAGCAGGAGCGTGGGAGGGAACGGCTATGGCTACACCTTC.

This clonotype was seen at least ten times. V usage is TRBV7-6 and J usage is TRBJ2-1; 14 positions match TRBD2. This CDR3 contains 17 residues. Trimming at V came to 5 bases and at J to 4 bases, leaving 7 bases not matched to a gene. Per germline, CDR1 SGHVS and CDR2 FNYEAQ. The CDR3 DNA reads TGTGCCAGCAGCAAGGGGACTAGCGGGAGTTCTTACAATGAGCAGTTCTTC. Translated, it gives CASSKGTSGSSYNEQFF.

Concerning this clonotype: A read error may produce the germline difference seen at one junction end. The chain has TRBV3-1 and TRBJ2-1, with D perhaps matching TRBD1 (6 bases). The germline gives CDR1 LGHDT, CDR2 YNNKEL (reference sequence). There are 12 residues in the CDR3. The CDR3 here is CASSQPLGGPCF. DNA of the CDR3: TGTGCCAGCAGCCAACCGTTAGGGGGTCCATGCTTC.

In its sample, this clonotype was seen many times. This rearrangement joins TRBV12-3 or TRBV12-4 to TRBJ1-2, with a tentative D call TRBD1 (5 bases). This CDR3 has 14 amino acids. V shed 3 bases and J shed 5 bases, with 13 bases lying between them. The CDR3 DNA follows: TGTGCCAGCAGTTTTGACAGAACGTCTTATGGCTACACCTTC. Its translation is CASSFDRTSYGYTF.

There are many counts of this clonotype. CDR3 region: CSQDSMDTDTQYF. CDR3 DNA: TGCAGTCAAGACAGTATGGACACAGATACGCAGTATTTT. The rearrangement uses TRBV20-1 and TRBJ2-3, with a tentative D call TRBD1 (5 bases). Trimming took off 8 bases at V and 2 bases at J, with 14 bases between the two ends. CDR3 size: 13 residues. Germline loops: CDR1 DFQATT, CDR2 SNEGSKA (reference sequence).

Many counts were recorded for this clonotype. The chain combines TRBV6-1 with TRBJ2-7; 8 bases line up with TRBD1. Germline V gives CDR1 MNHNS, CDR2 SASEGT. J lost 5 bases, V lost 8 bases, and 8 bases had no gene match. The CDR3 is 13 residues long. CDR3 coding DNA: TGTGCCAGCTGGGGCAGGGGGCAGGACGAGCAGTACTTC. This sequence encodes CASWGRGQDEQYF.

In its sample, this clonotype was seen a few times. The gene calls are TRBV5-1 and TRBJ2-1; possibly TRBD2 for D (5 bases). V was clipped by 3 bases and J by 6 bases, with 19 bases between them. This CDR3 comprises 16 residues. CDR1 SGHRS and CDR2 YFSETQ come from the germline V gene. The CDR3: CASSSSGLPVSNEQFF. The CDR3 nucleotides read TGCGCCAGCAGCTCCTCAGGACTTCCCGTTTCCAATGAGCAGTTCTTC.

The sample holds many counts of this clonotype. The chain joins TRBV12-3 or TRBV12-4 to TRBJ1-6; a weak D match, TRBD1 (6 bases). V was cut by 5 bases and J by 0 bases, with 11 bases left in between. This CDR3 comprises 16 residues. The CDR3 DNA follows: TGTGCCAGCAGTAAAGACAGGTACTCCTATAATTCACCCCTCCACTTT. Protein: CASSKDRYSYNSPLHF.

In DNA form, the CDR3 reads TGTGCCATCCTCAAGGGGACGGCCTCTGGAAACACCATATATTTT. Its protein product is CAILKGTASGNTIYF. The chain recombines TRBV10-3 with TRBJ1-3, with a tentative D call TRBD1 (5 bases). Deletions cut 8 bases from V and 0 bases from J, with 14 bases between. This CDR3 has 15 residues. CDR1 and CDR2 from the germline V gene are ENHRY and SYGVKD.

J is TRBJ1-1 and V is TRBV2; 9 bases align to TRBD1. Per germline, CDR1 SNHLY and CDR2 FYNNEI. Trimming cost V 6 bases and J 4 bases; bases outside gene matches: 9. The CDR3 consists of 15 residues. The CDR3 DNA sequence: TGTGCCAGCAGACCCGGGACAGGGAGGGGCACTGAAGCTTTCTTT. Its translation: CASRPGTGRGTEAFF.

In its sample, this clonotype was seen many times. This chain links TRBV7-2 with TRBJ2-7; no clear D. V shed 1 base and J shed 3 bases, with 7 bases lying between them. This CDR3 is 13 amino acids long. CDR1 and CDR2 (germline): SGHTA, FQGNSA. The CDR3 reads CASSLETGYEQYF. The CDR3 region has the DNA TGTGCCAGCAGCTTAGAAACCGGCTACGAGCAGTACTTC.

This clonotype was seen many times. The V call is TRBV6-2 or TRBV6-3, the J call TRBJ2-3; 8 nucleotides align to TRBD2. CDR1 is MNHEY and CDR2 is SVGEGT in the germline V gene. This CDR3 region has 15 residues. J lost 5 bases, V lost 2 bases, and 6 bases had no gene match. The CDR3 DNA reads TGTGCCAGCAGTTACGGGCGGGAGGATGTAGATACGCAGTATTTT. This codes for CASSYGREDVDTQYF.

CDR3 DNA: TGTGCCAGCAGCTTGGGCTTGGATTCCTGGGTAACCATATATTTT. The encoded protein is CASSLGLDSWVTIYF. This sequence joins TRBV5-5 and TRBJ1-3; D not certain. CDR3 size: 15 residues. Germline V gene lookup returns CDR1 SGHKS and CDR2 YYEKEE (reference sequence). The V gene lost 0 bases and the J gene lost 10 bases, with 17 bases spanning the gap.

This clonotype was detected many times. V gene TRBV12-3 or TRBV12-4 combines with J gene TRBJ2-3; D is unclear. Trimming removed 6 bases from V and 3 bases from J, with 10 bases in between. CDR3 size: 13 residues. The CDR3 sequence is CASSPVGTDTQYF. CDR3 nucleotide sequence: TGTGCCAGCAGCCCAGTGGGAACAGATACGCAGTATTTT.